This TCR beta chain emerged from a study of control samples from healthy donors and cancer patients. Clones were read by immunoSEQ multiplex PCR, and TCRdb kept only the in-frame ones, dropping some. The table has about 190,000 clones, around 90% seen once. The CDR3 sequence is 14 residues long. Trimming took 0 bases from V and 6 from J, leaving 12 bases between them. CDR1 and CDR2 (germline): SEHNR, FQNEAQ (reference sequence). This chain uses TRBV7-9 with TRBJ2-7; D may be TRBD1 (5 bases). Source material: blood. This receptor was obtained from a man younger than 40 in good health. The CDR3 coding sequence is TGTGCCAGCAGCTTAGCGTTCCAGGGTGCCGAGCAGTACTTC. Translating gives CASSLAFQGAEQYF. The variable domain in full, completed from reference TRBV7-9 and TRBJ2-7, reads DTGVSQNPRHKITKRGQNVTFRCDPISEHNRLYWYRQTLGQGPEFLTYFQNEAQLEKSRLLSDRFSAERPKGSFSTLEIQRTEQGDSAMYLCASSLAFQGAEQYFGPGTRLTVT.